Presented here are 28 T cell receptor beta chains from one specimen sequenced in a study of response to subunit inactivated influenza vaccine. TCRdb re-analysed the RT-PCR reads in MiXCR, keeping a single row per CDR3 protein. The sample includes more than 550,000 distinct CDR3 sequences, 10% to 15% of them seen just once. The sequences come from PBMCs from blood, collected on the day of vaccination. The source is a man aged 50 or older who received an inactivated influenza vaccine.

This clonotype was observed at least ten times. The chain joins TRBV7-2 to TRBJ2-7, with 8 bases lining up with TRBD2. This CDR3 has 16 amino acids. Germline loops: CDR1 SGHTA, CDR2 FQGNSA. V lost 4 bases and J lost 4; bases outside the gene matches: 12. The CDR3 protein is CASSSYGGEGLYEQYF. Written as DNA, the CDR3 is TGTGCCAGCAGCTCGTACGGGGGGGAGGGCCTTTACGAGCAGTACTTC.

This clonotype has just a few counts. This chain uses TRBV5-1 with TRBJ2-3; 9 bases align to TRBD2. Trimming cost V 1 base and J 3 bases; bases outside gene matches: 3. The CDR3 length is 15 residues. Per the germline V gene, CDR1 is SGHRS and CDR2 is YFSETQ. This CDR3 reads CASSLPSGETDTQYF. The CDR3 DNA reads as TGCGCCAGCAGCTTGCCTAGCGGGGAAACAGATACGCAGTATTTT.

The CDR3 DNA reads as TGCAGTGCTCTCAGGGACTACGAGCAGTACTTC. Translating gives CSALRDYEQYF. J is TRBJ2-7 and V is TRBV20-1; TRBD1 is a possible D gene (5 bases). V lost 5 bases to trimming and J lost 3 bases, with 8 bases between them. Germline values: CDR1 DFQATT, CDR2 SNEGSKA (reference sequence). This CDR3 is built from 11 residues.

This chain joins TRBV4-3 and TRBJ2-7; 9 bases map to TRBD1. Germline-derived CDR1 and CDR2 are LGHNA and YSLEER. The CDR3 spans 19 residues. With 3 bases clipped from V and 8 bases from J, the junction kept 23 bases outside the gene matches. CDR3: CASSHRRDRDSQKLPKQYF. As DNA, the CDR3 is TGCGCCAGCAGCCACCGCCGGGACAGGGACTCCCAGAAGCTACCAAAGCAGTACTTC.

This clonotype was observed a few times. This sequence joins TRBV28 and TRBJ2-1; TRBD2 matches 7 bases. V trimming: 6 bases; J trimming: 10 bases; junction bases outside the gene matches: 12. The CDR3 totals 14 residues. Germline-derived CDR1 and CDR2 are MDHEN and SYDVKM. The CDR3: CASRIGTNNLEQFF. The DNA of the CDR3 is TGTGCCAGCAGGATCGGGACTAACAATTTAGAGCAGTTCTTC.

The chain recombines TRBV20-1 with TRBJ1-5; perhaps TRBD1 as D (6 bases). Trimming removed 3 bases from V and 3 bases from J, with 12 bases in between. Germline CDR1 reads DFQATT; CDR2 reads SNEGSKA (reference sequence). CDR3 size: 14 residues. CDR3 loop: CSARQGNYNQPQHF. In DNA form, the CDR3 reads TGCAGTGCTAGGCAGGGGAACTACAATCAGCCCCAGCATTTT.

Written as DNA, the CDR3 is TGTGCCACCTCAGCGGACGAGGCAGGCAACGAGCAGTACTTC. This translates into CATSADEAGNEQYF. The chain uses TRBV12-3 or TRBV12-4 and TRBJ2-7, with a tentative D call TRBD2 (5 bases). The CDR3 contains 14 residues. Trimming removed 10 bases at V and 5 bases at J, with 21 bases between.

This clonotype was detected many times. The rearrangement links TRBV6-2 or TRBV6-3 to TRBJ2-3, with a possible D match to TRBD1 (5 bases). The CDR3 extends over 12 amino acids. CDR1 and CDR2 (germline): MNHEY, SVGEGT. V was cut by 4 bases and J by 5 bases, with 7 bases left in between. CDR3 sequence reads: CASSSQVDTQYF. In DNA form, the CDR3 reads TGTGCCAGCAGTTCACAGGTAGATACGCAGTATTTT.

This clonotype was seen more than once but under ten times. The chain combines TRBV15 with TRBJ2-5; D unresolved. The CDR3 runs 17 residues. The germline V gene encodes CDR1 LNHNV and CDR2 YYDKDF (reference sequence). Trimming removed 6 bases at V and 1 base at J, with 21 bases between. CDR3 DNA: TGTGCCACCAGGAACCTCGGACCCCCTATATCCCAAGAGACCCAGTACTTC. Translating gives CATRNLGPPISQETQYF.

This clonotype was recorded a few times. The rearrangement uses TRBV6-5 and TRBJ1-5; D is unclear. Germline CDR1 reads MNHEY; CDR2 reads SVGAGI. V lost 4 bases and J 2 bases, leaving 9 bases between the germline ends. CDR3 length: 14 amino acids. The CDR3 region is CASSSGFGNQPQHF. The DNA for the CDR3 is TGTGCCAGCAGTTCGGGATTCGGCAATCAGCCCCAGCATTTT.

The V and J genes are TRBV27 and TRBJ1-5; the D is unclear. The CDR3 consists of 15 residues. With 8 bases removed from V and 0 bases from J, the gap between germline ends came to 14 bases. Germline assignment: CDR1 MNHEY and CDR2 SMNVEV (reference sequence). The DNA for the CDR3 is TGTGCCAGCCGTAGGACCGCGAATAGCAATCAGCCCCAGCATTTT. Its translation: CASRRTANSNQPQHF.

As concerns this clonotype: Being one base from a much bigger clone, this may be a read error. J is TRBJ2-2 and V is TRBV6-5, with a possible D match to TRBD1 (5 bases). Germline values: CDR1 MNHEY, CDR2 SVGAGI. The CDR3 contains 11 residues. Trimming shortened V by 6 bases and J by 10 bases, and 9 bases separated the two germline ends. In nucleotides, the CDR3 is TGTGCCAGCAGGGGGCCCGCGGAGCTGTTTTTT. As protein: CASRGPAELFF.

The chain employs TRBV15 and TRBJ2-5, with D perhaps matching TRBD2 (5 bases). Germline V gives CDR1 LNHNV, CDR2 YYDKDF (reference sequence). V lost 3 bases, J lost 2 bases, and 25 bases lay in between. This CDR3 has 19 residues. DNA for the CDR3: TGTGCCACCAGCAGGGTTAGTTGGCGGGCGGAAGGTCCTCAAGAGACCCAGTACTTC. Its protein is CATSRVSWRAEGPQETQYF.

This clonotype was recorded a few times. V gene TRBV20-1 combines with J gene TRBJ2-6; D is unclear. Germline CDR1 and CDR2: DFQATT and SNEGSKA (reference sequence). Between the trimmed V and J ends, which lost 6 bases and 1 base, there was a span of 10 bases. The CDR3 consists of 14 residues. Written as DNA, the CDR3 is TGCAGTGCCCTGACCTCGTCTGGGGCCAACGTCCTGACTTTC. This codes for CSALTSSGANVLTF.

This clonotype has more than one count but fewer than ten. This chain joins TRBV3-1 and TRBJ1-3, with D uncertain. Germline CDR1 reads LGHDT; CDR2 reads YNNKEL (reference sequence). The CDR3 is 13 residues long. Trimming took 3 bases from V and 5 from J, leaving 8 bases between them. CDR3 nucleotide sequence: TGTGCCAGCAGCCAGCAAAGGAGAAACACCATATATTTT. Amino acids: CASSQQRRNTIYF.

A few counts support this clonotype. The chain uses TRBV29-1 and TRBJ1-1, with TRBD1 matching 10 bases. V was pared by 2 bases and J by 0 bases, with 6 bases of the junction left unmatched. This CDR3 has 16 amino acids. CDR1 is SQVTM and CDR2 is ANQGSEA in the germline V gene. This CDR3 is CSVEPGQGVMNTEAFF. Written as DNA, the CDR3 is TGCAGCGTTGAACCCGGACAGGGGGTAATGAACACTGAAGCTTTCTTT.

This clonotype was seen many times. V gene TRBV28 combines with J gene TRBJ1-1; 8 nucleotides agree with TRBD1. This CDR3 spans 12 amino acids. Unmatched junction bases numbered 2, after V lost 7 bases and J lost 4 bases. Germline V CDR1 and CDR2: MDHEN, SYDVKM. In DNA form, the CDR3 reads TGTGCCAGCATACAGGGGGTCACTGAAGCTTTCTTT. Translated: CASIQGVTEAFF.

This clonotype has more than one count but fewer than ten. The chain links TRBV29-1 to TRBJ2-1; 7 bases are shared with TRBD2. The germline V gene encodes CDR1 SQVTM and CDR2 ANQGSEA. The CDR3 runs to 15 residues. V lost 1 base, J lost 0 bases, and 3 bases stayed unmatched. CDR3 in DNA: TGCAGCGTTGAAGGGGGCGGGAGCTCCTACAATGAGCAGTTCTTC. It translates to CSVEGGGSSYNEQFF.

This sequence joins TRBV7-3 and TRBJ2-3, with D hard to call. The V end was cut by 0 bases, the J end by 2 bases, with 6 bases between. CDR1 and CDR2 (germline): SGHTA, FQGTGA. The CDR3 runs to 14 residues. The CDR3 region is CASSLTVNTDTQYF. The CDR3 DNA follows: TGTGCCAGCAGCTTAACGGTTAACACAGATACGCAGTATTTT.

This clonotype was observed a few times. The J gene is TRBJ2-1, the V gene TRBV4-3; TRBD2 agrees at 13 bases. The CDR3 has 15 residues. CDR1 and CDR2 (germline): LGHNA, YSLEER. After removal of 3 bases from V and 6 bases from J, the junction contained 2 bases not matched to a gene. The CDR3 DNA reads TGCGCCAGCAGCCATGGACTAGCGGGGGCCAATGAGCAGTTCTTC. Translated: CASSHGLAGANEQFF.

V usage is TRBV2 and J usage is TRBJ2-3; tentative D call: TRBD2 (7 bases). CDR1 is SNHLY, CDR2 FYNNEI, per germline. V dropped 2 bases and J dropped 2 bases, with 20 bases sitting between them. The CDR3 consists of 18 residues. For the CDR3, the DNA is TGTGCCAGCAGTGAATTGCCGCGAGGGGGGGCTTCCACAGATACGCAGTATTTT. Amino acid sequence: CASSELPRGGASTDTQYF.

This clonotype has a count of ten or more. J is TRBJ1-1 and V is TRBV5-1; no reliable D call. V lost 4 bases, J lost 1 base, and 14 bases lay in between. Germline V gives CDR1 SGHRS, CDR2 YFSETQ. The length of the CDR3 is 15 residues. CDR3 coding DNA: TGCGCCAGCAGCCCGACCTGGACTGGGAACACTGAAGCTTTCTTT. This translates into CASSPTWTGNTEAFF.

This clonotype was picked up many times. V gene TRBV10-3 combines with J gene TRBJ2-5; 8 bases line up with TRBD1. The CDR3 length is 17 residues. Germline CDR1 and CDR2: ENHRY and SYGVKD. V shed 0 bases, J shed 1 base, and the junction held 7 bases outside the gene matches. DNA for the CDR3: TGTGCCATCAGTGAGTCCGGCAGGGGGCTGAGCCAAGAGACCCAGTACTTC. It yields the protein CAISESGRGLSQETQYF.

The chain combines TRBV12-5 with TRBJ2-1; D is uncertain. CDR3 length: 12 residues. Germline values: CDR1 LGHNT, CDR2 FRNRAP. Deletions cut 5 bases from V and 8 bases from J, with 10 bases between. As DNA, the CDR3 is TGTGCTAGTGGTACCGGGTCGGATGAGCAGTTCTTC. This translates into CASGTGSDEQFF.

This clonotype appeared a few times. The V and J genes are TRBV23-1 and TRBJ2-7, with D perhaps matching TRBD1 (6 bases). TRBV23-1 is classed as an ORF, of uncertain function. V lost 0 bases to trimming and J lost 6 bases, with 24 bases between them. CDR3 length equals 18 residues. In DNA, the CDR3 is TGCGCCAGCAGTCAATCCCTTCACAGGGTTAAATTGTGTGGCGAGCAGTACTTC. Translating gives CASSQSLHRVKLCGEQYF.

This clonotype was detected only a few times. The chain links TRBV27 to TRBJ2-3; the match to TRBD1 covers 8 bases. Germline V gene sequence: CDR1 MNHEY, CDR2 SMNVEV (reference sequence). CDR3 length equals 16 residues. V was pared by 5 bases and J by 6 bases, with 13 bases of the junction left unmatched. The CDR3: CASSLGLTGGSDTQYF. Here the CDR3 DNA reads TGTGCCAGCAGTCTCGGGCTAACAGGGGGGAGTGATACGCAGTATTTT.

V and J are TRBV12-3 or TRBV12-4 and TRBJ2-7, with 11 bases fitting TRBD2. The CDR3 sequence is 16 residues long. After removal of 4 bases from V and 3 bases from J, the junction contained 8 bases not matched to a gene. CDR3 loop: CASSSRPTSGGYEQYF. The CDR3, as DNA: TGTGCCAGCAGTTCGAGACCCACTAGCGGGGGCTACGAGCAGTACTTC.

This clonotype turned up a few times. The chain has TRBV7-2 and TRBJ2-3; D remains unclear. V was trimmed by 6 bases and J by 7 bases, leaving 14 bases between them. CDR1 is SGHTA and CDR2 is FQGNSA in the germline V gene. CDR3 length equals 13 residues. CDR3 loop: CASRSQALNTQYF. For the CDR3, the DNA is TGTGCCAGCAGGTCGCAGGCTCTGAATACGCAGTATTTT.